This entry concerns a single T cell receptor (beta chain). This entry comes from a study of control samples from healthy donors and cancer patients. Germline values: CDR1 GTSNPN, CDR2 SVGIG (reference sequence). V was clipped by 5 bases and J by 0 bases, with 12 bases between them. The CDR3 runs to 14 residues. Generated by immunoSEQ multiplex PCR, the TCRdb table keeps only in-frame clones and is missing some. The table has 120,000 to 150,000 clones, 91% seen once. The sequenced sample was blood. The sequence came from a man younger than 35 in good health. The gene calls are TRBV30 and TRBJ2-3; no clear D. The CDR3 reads CAWEKGLSTDTQYF. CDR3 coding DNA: TGTGCCTGGGAAAAGGGCCTTAGCACAGATACGCAGTATTTT.